The rows below give T cell receptor beta chains drawn from one sample of a study of tumor-infiltrating lymphocytes in primary liver carcinoma. TCRdb recomputed calls from the multiplex PCR reads with MiXCR, one row per CDR3 protein. The top ten hold around 27% of the sample, which has 80,000 to 100,000 distinct CDR3 sequences, approximately 72% seen once. The sequencing sample was made of tumor-adjacent normal liver tissue. These receptors were collected from a man aged 35-49 years with primary liver carcinoma and hepatitis B virus infection. The CDR3 runs from the conserved cysteine through the conserved F or W. A D gene is named only where the DNA matches it firmly. Not every row has a clone size; where given, it reads once, few, many or a size class.

J: TRBJ1-5; size: -; D: -; V: TRBV28; CDR3: CAASSGQPTFNQSQHF; DNA: TGTGCCGCCTCTTCGGGGCAGCCGACCTTCAATCAGTCCCAGCATTTT
J: TRBJ2-7; size: -; D: -; V: TRBV6-5; CDR3: CASSTEQGGEQYF; DNA: TGTGCCAGCAGTACGGAACAGGGAGGGGAGCAGTATTTC
J: TRBJ1-2; size: many; D: TRBD1; V: TRBV12-3/TRBV12-4; CDR3: CASSLRDRPFYGYTF; DNA: TGTGCCAGCAGTTTAAGGGACAGGCCCTTCTATGGCTACACCTTC
J: TRBJ2-2; size: -; D: TRBD1; V: TRBV7-6; CDR3: CASCLQGDGELFF; DNA: TGTGCCAGCTGCCTACAGGGGGACGGGGAGCTGTTTTTT
J: TRBJ2-2; size: -; D: -; V: TRBV4-2; CDR3: CASSQESEREPFF; DNA: TGTGCCAGCAGCCAAGAGAGTGAACGAGAGCCGTTTTTT
J: TRBJ2-3; size: -; D: TRBD2; V: TRBV4-2; CDR3: CASSPTSERGDTQYF; DNA: TGTGCCAGCAGCCCTACTAGCGAGAGGGGAGATACACAGTATTTT
J: TRBJ2-7; size: -; D: TRBD1; V: TRBV28; CDR3: CASSAPGTGLSYEQYF; DNA: TGTGCCAGCAGTGCTCCCGGGACAGGGCTCTCCTACGAGCAGTACTTC
J: TRBJ2-3; size: -; D: TRBD2; V: TRBV5-1; CDR3: CASSLGLAGGTGTDTQYF; DNA: TGCGCCAGCAGCTTGGGACTAGCGGGAGGAACGGGCACAGATACGCAGTATTTT
J: TRBJ2-2; size: -; D: -; V: TRBV29-1; CDR3: CSVGQGYLLF; DNA: TGCAGCGTGGGGCAGGGGTATCTGCTTTTT
J: TRBJ2-3; size: -; D: -; V: TRBV12-3/TRBV12-4; CDR3: CASSSGGTDTQYF; DNA: TGTGCCAGTAGTTCGGGAGGCACAGATACGCAGTATTTT
J: TRBJ2-1; size: -; D: TRBD2; V: TRBV6-1; CDR3: CASCETTSGTKFF; DNA: TGTGCCAGCTGTGAGACCACTAGCGGGACAAAGTTCTTC
J: TRBJ2-3; size: -; D: -; V: TRBV12-3/TRBV12-4; CDR3: CATTLFSADTQCF; DNA: TGTGCCACCACTTTATTCTCGGCAGATACGCAGTGTTTT
J: TRBJ2-7; size: -; D: TRBD2; V: TRBV11-2; CDR3: CASSLSSSGRSYEQYF; DNA: TGTGCCAGCAGCTTATCATCTAGCGGGCGCTCCTACGAGCAGTACTTC
J: TRBJ2-7; size: medium-sized; D: -; V: TRBV11-2; CDR3: CASSLDLGADYEQYF; DNA: TGTGCCAGCAGCTTAGATTTGGGGGCAGACTACGAGCAGTACTTC
J: TRBJ2-1; size: -; D: TRBD2; V: TRBV9; CDR3: CASSVELAGRDNEQFF; DNA: TGTGCCAGCAGCGTAGAACTAGCGGGAAGGGACAATGAGCAGTTCTTC
J: TRBJ2-4; size: few; D: -; V: TRBV15; CDR3: CATSTSAQFIAKNIQYF; DNA: TGTGCCACCAGCACCTCCGCACAGTTTATAGCCAAAAACATTCAGTACTTC
J: TRBJ2-2; size: once; D: -; V: TRBV4-1; CDR3: CASSQSVGNTGELFF; DNA: TGCGCCAGCAGCCAATCTGTCGGGAACACCGGGGAGCTGTTCTTT
J: TRBJ1-1; size: -; D: -; V: TRBV29-1; CDR3: CGALRGRLNTEAFF; DNA: TGCGGTGCCCTTCGAGGACGACTGAACACTGAAGCTTTCTTC
J: TRBJ2-7; size: -; D: -; V: TRBV11-2; CDR3: CASNLGSSYLSYEQYF; DNA: TGTGCCAGCAACTTAGGTAGTTCCTACCTCTCCTACGAGCAGTACTTC
J: TRBJ1-1; size: -; D: -; V: TRBV11-2; CDR3: CASGLGYTKAFF; DNA: TGTGCCAGCGGCTTAGGCTACACTAAAGCTTTCTTC
J: TRBJ2-1; size: -; D: TRBD2; V: TRBV4-1; CDR3: CASSQSGRANEQFF; DNA: TGCGCTAGCAGCCAAAGCGGGAGGGCGAATGAGCAGTTCTTC
J: TRBJ2-5; size: many; D: -; V: TRBV4-1; CDR3: CASSQDAQRETQYF; DNA: TGCGCCAGCAGCCAAGATGCCCAGCGGGAGACCCAGTACTTC
J: TRBJ2-3; size: medium-sized; D: -; V: TRBV29-1; CDR3: CSVEANSGTDTQYF; DNA: TGCAGCGTTGAAGCTAATTCCGGCACAGATACGCAGTATTTT
J: TRBJ2-1; size: -; D: -; V: TRBV7-9; CDR3: CASSLAGLGFF; DNA: TGTGCCAGCAGCTTAGCGGGGCTGGGGTTCTTC
J: TRBJ2-3; size: many; D: TRBD1; V: TRBV12-3/TRBV12-4; CDR3: CASSFHPTAFRTGGTDTQYF; DNA: TGTGCCAGCAGTTTCCACCCCACTGCCTTTAGGACAGGGGGAACAGATACGCAGTATTTT
J: TRBJ1-2; size: -; D: -; V: TRBV12-3/TRBV12-4; CDR3: CVNNREENYGYTF; DNA: TGTGTCAACAATCGCGAGGAGAACTATGGCTACACCTTC
J: TRBJ2-7; size: few; D: -; V: TRBV2; CDR3: CASRLTSGQGSSYEQYF; DNA: TGTGCCAGCAGACTGACCTCGGGGCAGGGGAGCTCCTACGAGCAGTACTTC
J: TRBJ2-6; size: -; D: -; V: TRBV5-6; CDR3: CTSSPRKRGWAGANVLTF; DNA: TGTACCAGCAGCCCCAGGAAGAGGGGATGGGCTGGGGCCAACGTCCTGACTTTC
J: TRBJ2-6; size: -; D: -; V: TRBV6-5; CDR3: CASSPTRSGANVLSF; DNA: TGTGCCAGCAGTCCTACCCGCTCTGGGGCCAACGTCCTTAGTTTC
J: TRBJ2-2; size: -; D: -; V: TRBV7-8; CDR3: CTSSLIQGGIGELFF; DNA: TGTACCAGCAGCTTAATCCAGGGAGGTATCGGGGAGCTGTTTTTT
J: TRBJ1-5; size: -; D: TRBD1; V: TRBV6-5; CDR3: CANRTGSFNQPQDF; DNA: TGTGCCAACAGGACAGGGAGCTTTAATCAGCCCCAGGATTTT
J: TRBJ1-4; size: many; D: -; V: TRBV7-9; CDR3: CASSLSSVNEKLFF; DNA: TGTGCCAGCAGCTTGTCCAGTGTAAATGAAAAACTGTTTTTT
J: TRBJ2-5; size: -; D: -; V: TRBV4-1; CDR3: CASSHTFGGMDQETQYF; DNA: TGCGCCAGCAGCCACACCTTCGGGGGCATGGACCAAGAGACCCAGTACTTC
J: TRBJ1-2; size: many; D: -; V: TRBV28; CDR3: CASADSNYGYTF; DNA: TGTGCCAGCGCGGATAGCAACTATGGCTACACCTTC
J: TRBJ2-3; size: -; D: TRBD2; V: TRBV5-1; CDR3: CASNHGLASGDTQYF; DNA: TGCGCCAGCAACCACGGACTAGCGAGCGGAGATACGCAGTATTTT
J: TRBJ2-7; size: -; D: TRBD1; V: TRBV11-2; CDR3: CASSFGGNRGEYERYF; DNA: TGTGCCAGCAGCTTCGGTGGTAACAGGGGAGAGTACGAGCGATACTTC
J: TRBJ2-1; size: once; D: -; V: TRBV28; CDR3: CASSPQARSYNEQFF; DNA: TGTGCCAGCAGTCCGCAAGCGAGAAGCTACAATGAGCAGTTCTTC
J: TRBJ2-3; size: -; D: -; V: TRBV12-3/TRBV12-4; CDR3: CASSVAIDTQYF; DNA: TGTGCAAGCAGCGTAGCCATAGATACGCAGTATTTT
J: TRBJ1-3; size: -; D: -; V: TRBV11-2; CDR3: CASAQVAGKTIYF; DNA: TGCGCCTCAGCCCAGGTAGCTGGAAAGACCATATATTTT
J: TRBJ2-1; size: -; D: -; V: TRBV6-1; CDR3: CASTPPSVSYNEQFF; DNA: TGTGCCAGCACCCCGCCAAGTGTGTCATACAATGAGCAGTTCTTC
J: TRBJ2-1; size: -; D: -; V: TRBV30; CDR3: CAWKRSSDPYNEQFF; DNA: TGTGCCTGGAAACGCTCTAGCGACCCATACAATGAGCAGTTCTTC
J: TRBJ2-7; size: -; D: TRBD2; V: TRBV28; CDR3: CASSLGLAGVVFEYF; DNA: TGTGCCAGCAGTCTAGGACTAGCGGGAGTAGTCTTTGAGTACTTC
J: TRBJ2-7; size: -; D: -; V: TRBV12-3/TRBV12-4; CDR3: CVSSHPWAEQYF; DNA: TGTGTCAGCAGTCACCCATGGGCCGAGCAGTACTTC
J: TRBJ1-5; size: -; D: -; V: TRBV28; CDR3: CASSQWAGEALSTDTQHF; DNA: TGCGCCAGCAGTCAATGGGCGGGAGAGGCCCTGAGCACAGATACGCAGCATTTT
J: TRBJ2-2; size: -; D: -; V: TRBV27; CDR3: CASSLNTGELLF; DNA: TGTGCCAGCAGTTTAAACACCGGGGAGCTGCTTTTT
J: TRBJ2-5; size: -; D: -; V: TRBV11-2; CDR3: CGSRSRDSAHQETQHF; DNA: TGTGGCAGTAGATCCCGGGACTCGGCCCACCAAGAAACCCAGCACTTC
J: TRBJ2-1; size: many; D: TRBD2; V: TRBV4-1; CDR3: CASSQPWGLADYNEQFF; DNA: TGCGCCAGCAGCCAACCGTGGGGACTAGCAGACTACAATGAGCAGTTCTTC
J: TRBJ2-2; size: -; D: TRBD2; V: TRBV11-2; CDR3: CASSPSGRDTGELLF; DNA: TGTGCCAGCAGCCCAAGCGGGAGGGATACCGGGGAGCTGTTGTTT
J: TRBJ2-2; size: few; D: -; V: TRBV11-2; CDR3: CASSAPTQNTGELFF; DNA: TGTGCCAGCAGCGCGCCCACCCAAAACACCGGGGAGCTGTTTTTT
J: TRBJ2-3; size: -; D: -; V: TRBV11-2; CDR3: CTSSFDSGTDTQYF; DNA: TGTACCAGCAGCTTTGACTCGGGGACAGATACGCAGTATTTT
J: TRBJ1-5; size: few; D: -; V: TRBV28; CDR3: CASRQGFDQPQHF; DNA: TGTGCCAGCAGGCAGGGATTTGATCAGCCCCAGCATTTT
J: TRBJ2-1; size: -; D: TRBD2; V: TRBV9; CDR3: CTSSVEKGGLQMFF; DNA: TGTACCAGCAGCGTAGAAAAGGGAGGGCTCCAAATGTTCTTC
J: TRBJ2-1; size: -; D: TRBD2; V: TRBV2; CDR3: CASRGTSTYNEHFF; DNA: TGTGCCAGCAGGGGGACTAGCACCTACAATGAGCACTTCTTC
J: TRBJ2-1; size: -; D: -; V: TRBV11-2; CDR3: CVSSTQGDWSKNEQFF; DNA: TGTGTCAGCAGCACCCAAGGGGATTGGAGCAAGAATGAGCAGTTCTTC
J: TRBJ1-5; size: few; D: -; V: TRBV5-1; CDR3: CASSLTGQPQHF; DNA: TGCGCCAGCAGCTTGACAGGGCAGCCCCAGCATTTT
J: TRBJ2-1; size: -; D: TRBD2; V: TRBV5-4; CDR3: CASSDRLAGYSRQFF; DNA: TGTGCCAGCAGCGATCGACTAGCGGGGTACAGTAGACAGTTCTTC
J: TRBJ2-7; size: many; D: TRBD2; V: TRBV29-1; CDR3: CSALPGTTYEQYF; DNA: TGCAGCGCTTTACCCGGGACTACCTACGAGCAGTACTTC
J: TRBJ2-5; size: -; D: TRBD2; V: TRBV10-2; CDR3: CATIGRGGVEETQYF; DNA: TGCGCCACCATCGGCCGTGGGGGGGTGGAAGAGACCCAGTACTTC
J: TRBJ1-5; size: -; D: -; V: TRBV6-5; CDR3: CASSPRGAPNQPQRF; DNA: TGTGCCAGCAGCCCGAGAGGGGCTCCCAATCAGCCCCAGCGTTTT
J: TRBJ1-1; size: -; D: -; V: TRBV11-2; CDR3: CASSLSNEDTETFF; DNA: TGTGCCAGCAGCTTATCGAATGAAGATACTGAAACTTTCTTT